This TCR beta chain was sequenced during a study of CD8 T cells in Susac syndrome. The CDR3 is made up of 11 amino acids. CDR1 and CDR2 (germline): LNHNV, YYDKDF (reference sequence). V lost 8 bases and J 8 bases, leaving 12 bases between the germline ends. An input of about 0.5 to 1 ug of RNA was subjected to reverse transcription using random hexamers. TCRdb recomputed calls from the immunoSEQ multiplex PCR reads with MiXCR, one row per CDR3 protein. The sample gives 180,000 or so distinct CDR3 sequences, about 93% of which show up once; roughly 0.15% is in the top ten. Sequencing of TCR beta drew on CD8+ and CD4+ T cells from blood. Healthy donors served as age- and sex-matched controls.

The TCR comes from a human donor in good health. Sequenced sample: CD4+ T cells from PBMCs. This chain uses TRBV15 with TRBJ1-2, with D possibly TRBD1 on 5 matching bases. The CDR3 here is CATGGVGGYTF. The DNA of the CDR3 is TGTGCCACCGGGGGGGTGGGCGGCTACACCTTC.